This record covers a single T cell receptor beta chain. The table came from immunoSEQ multiplex PCR; TCRdb's copy has only in-frame clones and leaves some out. This table has about 23,000 clones, 94% appearing once. The record originates from a study of blood T cell repertoires in COVID-19. Per germline, CDR1 ENHRY and CDR2 SYGVKD. CDR3 length: 18 amino acids. Trimming cost V 2 bases and J 5 bases; bases outside gene matches: 9. The specimen sequenced was peripheral blood. The sequence came from a woman aged 45-65 years with active COVID-19. The genes are TRBV10-3 and TRBJ2-3; 14 bases are shared with TRBD2. The CDR3 sequence is CAISERGTSGSGVDTQYF. The CDR3 DNA sequence: TGTGCCATCAGTGAGAGGGGGACTAGCGGGAGTGGGGTAGATACGCAGTATTTT.